These 17 T cell receptor beta chains were sequenced from one sample in a study of blood T cell repertoires in COVID-19. The protocol was immunoSEQ multiplex PCR, while the TCRdb copy is restricted to in-frame clones and leaves out a portion. The table lists some 200,000 clones, about 76% of them singletons. Sample: PBMCs or T cells enriched from blood (not recorded which). The receptor set was obtained from a woman aged 45-65 years with acute COVID-19.

This clone has only one observation. As DNA, the CDR3 is TGTGCCAGCAGCAAAGCAGAGCTAGCGGGGGGGCACTCGCCTAGCACAGATACGCAGTATTTT. This encodes CASSKAELAGGHSPSTDTQYF. The rearrangement uses TRBV21-1 and TRBJ2-3; TRBD2, the D gene given by the table, was not confirmed from the DNA. TRBV21-1 is recorded as a pseudogene. The CDR3 spans 21 residues.

The genes are TRBV5-1 and TRBJ2-1; D ambiguous. CDR1 and CDR2 from the germline V gene are SGHRS and YFSETQ. The CDR3 has 14 residues. V lost 4 bases and J 3 bases, leaving 11 bases between the germline ends. This CDR3 reads CASSARLVYNEQFF. CDR3 sequence (DNA): TGCGCCAGCAGCGCCCGACTGGTCTACAATGAGCAGTTCTTC.

The chain couples TRBV19 to TRBJ2-1, with 9 bases that match TRBD2. Germline V gene data show CDR1 as LNHDA and CDR2 as SQIVND (reference sequence). This CDR3 has 20 residues. V dropped 2 bases and J dropped 0; count of bases not matched to a gene: 14. The CDR3 region is CASSIRGGLAGRSSYNEQFF. CDR3 in DNA: TGTGCCAGTAGTATACGCGGAGGGCTAGCGGGACGGAGCTCCTACAATGAGCAGTTCTTC.

The gene calls are TRBV4-1 and TRBJ2-1, with D maybe TRBD1 (5 bases). CDR1 is MGHRA, CDR2 YSYEKL, per germline. CDR3 length: 13 amino acids. Trimming left V 5 bases short and J 5 bases short, with 10 bases between. For the CDR3, the DNA is TGCGCCAGCAGCACAGGACCGCACAATGAGCAGTTCTTC. Amino acid sequence: CASSTGPHNEQFF.

The chain has TRBV7-2 and TRBJ2-5; TRBD2 matches 12 bases. The CDR3 consists of 15 residues. V lost 4 bases, J lost 5 bases, and 5 bases stayed unmatched. Germline CDR1 is SGHTA and CDR2 is FQGNSA. The CDR3 loop is CASSSSGRAEETQYF. The CDR3, as DNA: TGTGCCAGCAGCTCTAGCGGGAGGGCCGAGGAGACCCAGTACTTC. The whole variable domain, remainder taken from reference TRBV7-2 and TRBJ2-5, is GAGVSQSPSNKVTEKGKDVELRCDPISGHTALYWYRQSLGQGLEFLIYFQGNSAPDKSGLPSDRFSAERTGGSVSTLTIQRTQQEDSAVYLCASSSSGRAEETQYFGPGTRLLVL.

The CDR3 coding sequence is TGTGCCAGCAGACCTCTAGCGGGGAGCTCCTACAATGAGCAGTTCTTC. Translation gives CASRPLAGSSYNEQFF. This sequence joins TRBV27 and TRBJ2-1; 9 bases agree with TRBD2. J gave up 0 bases and V 6 bases, and 6 bases lay outside the gene matches. Germline CDR1 and CDR2: MNHEY and SMNVEV (reference sequence). The CDR3 contains 16 residues.

This rearrangement joins TRBV3-1 (or the pseudogene TRBV3-2) to TRBJ2-7, with TRBD1 as a possible D gene (5 bases). Trimming left V 0 bases short and J 7 bases short, with 19 bases between. This CDR3 region has 16 residues. Germline CDR1 LGHDT, CDR2 YNNKEL (reference sequence). The CDR3 sequence is CASSQDSTGTLGEQYF. CDR3 DNA sequence: TGTGCCAGCAGCCAAGATAGCACAGGCACCCTTGGAGAGCAGTACTTC.

V gene TRBV13 combines with J gene TRBJ2-7; a possible D gene is TRBD1 (5 bases). Germline V lookup: CDR1 PRHDT, CDR2 FYEKMQ (reference sequence). The V gene lost 9 bases and the J gene lost 0 bases, with 18 bases spanning the gap. The CDR3 extends over 15 amino acids. CDR3 coding DNA: TGTGCCAGTTTAATAACAGGACGAAGCTCCTACGAGCAGTACTTC. It codes for CASLITGRSSYEQYF.

DNA of the CDR3: TGCGCCAGCAGTGTTGGGACAGGGAGGAATGAGCAGTTCTTC. It is translated as CASSVGTGRNEQFF. The chain is built from TRBV10-2 and TRBJ2-1; 9 nucleotides match TRBD1. Germline V gene data show CDR1 as WSHSY and CDR2 as SAAADI. This CDR3 is built from 14 residues. V lost 4 bases to trimming and J lost 7 bases; unmatched junction nucleotides: 5.

V is TRBV14 and J is TRBJ1-1; D is uncertain. This CDR3 contains 17 residues. The V end was cut by 4 bases, the J end by 1 base, with 19 bases between. Germline CDR1 reads SGHDN; CDR2 reads FVKESK. CDR3 amino acids: CASSPASRHRSNTEAFF. As DNA, the CDR3 is TGTGCCAGCAGCCCTGCCTCCCGGCACAGATCGAACACTGAAGCTTTCTTT.

V gene TRBV6-5 combines with J gene TRBJ1-1, with 9 bases aligning to TRBD1. CDR1 MNHEY and CDR2 SVGAGI come from the germline V gene. Trimming cost V 2 bases and J 6 bases; bases outside gene matches: 4. This CDR3 region has 14 residues. The CDR3 protein is CASSYTGGKAEAFF. The CDR3 coding sequence is TGTGCCAGCAGTTACACAGGGGGCAAAGCTGAAGCTTTCTTT.

The rearrangement links TRBV28 to TRBJ2-1, with TRBD2 matching 12 bases. CDR3 length equals 16 residues. J was trimmed by 2 bases and V by 8 bases; bases with no gene match: 7. The V gene's germline CDR1 is MDHEN and CDR2 SYDVKM. CDR3 in amino acids: CASPSGRAEAYNEQFF. CDR3 coding DNA: TGTGCCAGCCCTAGCGGGAGGGCCGAAGCCTACAATGAGCAGTTCTTC. The full variable domain, with the rest looked up from reference TRBV28 and TRBJ2-1, is DVKVTQSSRYLVKRTGEKVFLECVQDMDHENMFWYRQDPGLGLRLIYFSYDVKMKEKGDIPEGYSVSREKKERFSLILESASTNQTSMYLCASPSGRAEAYNEQFFGPGTRLTVL.

The chain employs TRBV24-1 and TRBJ1-2; 11 bases agree with TRBD1. V lost 6 bases, J lost 1 base, and 6 bases stayed unmatched. Germline V gene lookup returns CDR1 KGHDR and CDR2 SFDVKD. The CDR3 spans 16 residues. CDR3 nucleotides: TGTGCCACCAGTTTTGGGACAGGGGGGAATAACTATGGCTACACCTTC. This translates into CATSFGTGGNNYGYTF.

This chain links TRBV6-5 with TRBJ1-2, with a weak D call TRBD1 (6 bases). Germline CDR1 reads MNHEY; CDR2 reads SVGAGI. CDR3 length: 13 amino acids. The chain's CDR3 is CAARGAVVYGYTF. The CDR3 region has the DNA TGTGCAGCACGGGGGGCGGTTGTCTATGGCTACACCTTC.

This rearrangement joins TRBV19 to TRBJ2-7; TRBD2 is a possible D gene (5 bases). V dropped 5 bases and J dropped 2 bases, with 16 bases sitting between them. The length of the CDR3 is 15 residues. Germline lookup yields CDR1 LNHDA and CDR2 SQIVND (reference sequence). The CDR3 is CASSARQGLTYEQYF. CDR3 sequence (DNA): TGTGCCAGTAGTGCCAGACAAGGACTTACCTACGAGCAGTACTTC.

V gene TRBV29-1 combines with J gene TRBJ1-1, with a weak D call TRBD1 (5 bases). The V gene lost 7 bases and the J gene lost 6 bases, with 9 bases spanning the gap. Germline loops: CDR1 SQVTM, CDR2 ANQGSEA. The CDR3 loop spans 10 amino acids. The CDR3 loop is CSAEGAEAFF. CDR3 in DNA: TGCAGCGCCGAAGGGGCTGAAGCTTTCTTT.

The gene calls are TRBV18 and TRBJ1-1; 9 bases line up with TRBD1. From germline, CDR1 is KGHSH and CDR2 LQKENI. J was trimmed by 1 base and V by 5 bases; bases with no gene match: 5. CDR3 length: 15 residues. The CDR3 reads CASSGQGRGNTEAFF. The CDR3 coding sequence is TGTGCCAGCTCAGGACAGGGGAGGGGGAACACTGAAGCTTTCTTT.